The clone carrying this T cell receptor beta chain occurred a few times. V was shortened by 2 bases and J by 10 bases, with 13 bases between the two germline ends. Germline CDR1 reads MNHEY; CDR2 reads SVGAGI. The CDR3 covers 13 residues. The data originate from a study of cytomegalovirus exposure and HLA in healthy donors. PCR employed 60 Vbeta and 13 Jbeta primers. Assay: immunoSEQ multiplex PCR; the TCRdb copy retains only in-frame clones and omits some. The sample records about 120,000 clones, 8.5% to 9% being singletons. The sequencing sample was made of PBMCs. The clonotype comes from a woman between 40 and 55 years old in good health and CMV-seropositive. The chain carries TRBV6-5 and TRBJ2-3; D possibly corresponds to TRBD2 (7 bases). CDR3 nucleotide sequence: TGTGCCAGCAGTTACGGGGGGGCCGAAGCGCAGTATTTT. The encoded protein is CASSYGGAEAQYF.